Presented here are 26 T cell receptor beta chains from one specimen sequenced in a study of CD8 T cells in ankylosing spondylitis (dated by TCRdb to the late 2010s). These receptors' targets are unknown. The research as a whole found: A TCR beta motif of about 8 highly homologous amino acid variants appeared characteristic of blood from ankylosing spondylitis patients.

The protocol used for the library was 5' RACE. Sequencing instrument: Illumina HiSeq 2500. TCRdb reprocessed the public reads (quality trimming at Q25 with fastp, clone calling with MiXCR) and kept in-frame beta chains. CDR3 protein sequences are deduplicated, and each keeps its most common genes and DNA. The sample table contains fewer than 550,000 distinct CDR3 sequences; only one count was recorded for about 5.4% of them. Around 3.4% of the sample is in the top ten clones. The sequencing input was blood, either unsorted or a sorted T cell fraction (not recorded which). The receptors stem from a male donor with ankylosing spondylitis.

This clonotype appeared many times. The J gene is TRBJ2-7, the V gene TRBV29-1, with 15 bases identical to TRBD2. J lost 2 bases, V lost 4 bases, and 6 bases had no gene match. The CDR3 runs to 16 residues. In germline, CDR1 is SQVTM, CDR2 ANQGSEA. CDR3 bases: TGCAGCGTTGGGGGACTAGCGGGAGGCCCCGCCTACGAGCAGTACTTC. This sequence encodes CSVGGLAGGPAYEQYF.

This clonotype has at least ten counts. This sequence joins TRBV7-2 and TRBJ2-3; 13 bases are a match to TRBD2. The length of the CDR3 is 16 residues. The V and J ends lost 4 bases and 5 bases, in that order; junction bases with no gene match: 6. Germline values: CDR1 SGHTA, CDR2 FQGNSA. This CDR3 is CASSSTGTSGVDTQYF. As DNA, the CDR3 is TGTGCCAGCAGCTCCACCGGGACTAGCGGGGTAGATACGCAGTATTTT.

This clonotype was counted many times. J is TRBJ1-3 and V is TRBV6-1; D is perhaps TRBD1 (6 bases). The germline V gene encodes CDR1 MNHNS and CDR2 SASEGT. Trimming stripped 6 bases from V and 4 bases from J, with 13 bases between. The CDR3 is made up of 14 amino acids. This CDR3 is CASRLDSEGNTIYF. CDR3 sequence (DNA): TGTGCCAGCAGGTTGGACAGTGAAGGAAACACCATATATTTT.

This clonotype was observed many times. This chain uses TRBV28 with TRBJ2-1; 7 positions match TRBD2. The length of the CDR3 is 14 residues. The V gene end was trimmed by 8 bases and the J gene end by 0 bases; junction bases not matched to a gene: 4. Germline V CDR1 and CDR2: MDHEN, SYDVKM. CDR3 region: CASGGGLSYNEQFF. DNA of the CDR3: TGTGCCAGCGGGGGGGGACTCTCCTACAATGAGCAGTTCTTC.

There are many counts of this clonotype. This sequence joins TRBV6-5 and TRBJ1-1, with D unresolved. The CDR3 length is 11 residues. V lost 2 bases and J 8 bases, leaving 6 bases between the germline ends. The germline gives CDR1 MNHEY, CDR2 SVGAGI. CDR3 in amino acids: CASSYGWEAFF. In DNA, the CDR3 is TGTGCCAGCAGTTACGGGTGGGAAGCTTTCTTT.

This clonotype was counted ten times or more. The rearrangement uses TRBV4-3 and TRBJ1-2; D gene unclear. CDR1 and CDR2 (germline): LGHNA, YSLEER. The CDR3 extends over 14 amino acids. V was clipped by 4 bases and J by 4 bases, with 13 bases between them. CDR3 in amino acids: CASSPRLESYGYTF. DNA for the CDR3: TGCGCCAGCAGCCCCCGCCTTGAAAGCTATGGCTACACCTTC.

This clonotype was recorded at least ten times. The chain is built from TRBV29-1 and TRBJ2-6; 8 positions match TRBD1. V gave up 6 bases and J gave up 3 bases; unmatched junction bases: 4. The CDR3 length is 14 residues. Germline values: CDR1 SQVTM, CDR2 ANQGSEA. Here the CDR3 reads CSVQGAVGANVLTF. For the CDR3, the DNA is TGCAGCGTCCAGGGGGCGGTTGGGGCCAACGTCCTGACTTTC.

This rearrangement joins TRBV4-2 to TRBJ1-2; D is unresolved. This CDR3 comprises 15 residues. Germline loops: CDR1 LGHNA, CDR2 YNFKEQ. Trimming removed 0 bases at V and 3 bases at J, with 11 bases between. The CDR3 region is CASSQDGEGDYGYTF. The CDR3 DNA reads TGTGCCAGCAGCCAAGATGGGGAGGGAGACTATGGCTACACCTTC.

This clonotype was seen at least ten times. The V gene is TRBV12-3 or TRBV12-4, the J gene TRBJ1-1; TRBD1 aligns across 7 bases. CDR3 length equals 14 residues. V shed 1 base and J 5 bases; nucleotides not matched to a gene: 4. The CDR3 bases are TGTGCCAGCAGTTTAGACAGGGGAAGTACTGAAGCTTTCTTT. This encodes CASSLDRGSTEAFF.

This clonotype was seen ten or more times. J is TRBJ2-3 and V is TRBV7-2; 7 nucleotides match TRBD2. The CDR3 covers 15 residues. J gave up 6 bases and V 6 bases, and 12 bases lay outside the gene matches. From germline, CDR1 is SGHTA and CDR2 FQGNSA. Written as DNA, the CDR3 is TGTGCCAGCAGTATCGGCGGGAGTCCCGGCGATACGCAGTATTTT. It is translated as CASSIGGSPGDTQYF.

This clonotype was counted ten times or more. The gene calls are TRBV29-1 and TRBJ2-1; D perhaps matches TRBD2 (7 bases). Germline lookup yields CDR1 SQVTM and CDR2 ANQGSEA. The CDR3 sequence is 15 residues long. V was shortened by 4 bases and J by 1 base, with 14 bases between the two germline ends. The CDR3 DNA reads TGCAGCGTTGGAGGAGAGGGGGGGTCCTACAATGAGCAGTTCTTC. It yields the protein CSVGGEGGSYNEQFF.

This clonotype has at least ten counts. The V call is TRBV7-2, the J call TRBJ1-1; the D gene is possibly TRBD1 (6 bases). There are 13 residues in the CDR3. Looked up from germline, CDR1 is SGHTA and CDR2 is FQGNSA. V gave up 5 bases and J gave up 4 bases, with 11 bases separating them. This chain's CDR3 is CASSRGTITEAFF. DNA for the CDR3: TGTGCCAGCAGCCGCGGGACAATCACTGAAGCTTTCTTT.

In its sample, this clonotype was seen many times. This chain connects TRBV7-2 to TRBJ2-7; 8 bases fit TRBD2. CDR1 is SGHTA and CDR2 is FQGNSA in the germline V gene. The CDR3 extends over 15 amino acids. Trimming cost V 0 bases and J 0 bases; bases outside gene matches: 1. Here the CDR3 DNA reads TGTGCCAGCAGCTTAGCCGCGGGAGGCTCCTACGAGCAGTACTTC. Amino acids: CASSLAAGGSYEQYF.

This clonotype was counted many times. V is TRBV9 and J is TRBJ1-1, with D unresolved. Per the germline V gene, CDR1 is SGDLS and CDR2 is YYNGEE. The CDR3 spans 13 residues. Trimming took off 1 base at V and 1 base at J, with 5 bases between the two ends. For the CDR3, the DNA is TGTGCCAGCAGCGTAACCCAGAACACTGAAGCTTTCTTT. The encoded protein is CASSVTQNTEAFF.

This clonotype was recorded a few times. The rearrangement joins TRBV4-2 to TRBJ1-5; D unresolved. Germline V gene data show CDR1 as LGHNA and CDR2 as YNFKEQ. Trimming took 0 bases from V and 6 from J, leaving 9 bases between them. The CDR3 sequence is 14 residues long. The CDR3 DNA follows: TGTGCCAGCAGCCAAGATAGTCGGAGTCAGCCCCAGCATTTT. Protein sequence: CASSQDSRSQPQHF.

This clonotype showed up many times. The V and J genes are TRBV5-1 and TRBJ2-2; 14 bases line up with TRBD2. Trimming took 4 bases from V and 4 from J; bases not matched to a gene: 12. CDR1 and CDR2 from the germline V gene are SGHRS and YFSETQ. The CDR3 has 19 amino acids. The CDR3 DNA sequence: TGCGCCAGCAGCCCGGCCGGGACTAGCGGGAGTCTTGGCACCGGGGAGCTGTTTTTT. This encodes CASSPAGTSGSLGTGELFF.

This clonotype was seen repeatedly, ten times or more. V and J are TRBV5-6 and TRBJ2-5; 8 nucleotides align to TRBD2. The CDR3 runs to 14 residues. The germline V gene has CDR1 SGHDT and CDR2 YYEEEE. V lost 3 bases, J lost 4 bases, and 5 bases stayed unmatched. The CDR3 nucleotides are TGTGCCAGCAGCTCCCCTACTAGCGGAGAGACCCAGTACTTC. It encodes CASSSPTSGETQYF.

The CDR3 DNA reads as TGTGCCAGCAGCCGAGGGAACCAGGGTTCTGGTGAGCAGTTCTTC. Its protein product is CASSRGNQGSGEQFF. The chain employs TRBV11-3 and TRBJ2-1; D may be TRBD1 or TRBD2 (5 bases each). V was shortened by 5 bases and J by 9 bases, with 20 bases between the two germline ends. Germline CDR1 and CDR2: SGHNT and YENEEA. The CDR3 totals 15 residues.

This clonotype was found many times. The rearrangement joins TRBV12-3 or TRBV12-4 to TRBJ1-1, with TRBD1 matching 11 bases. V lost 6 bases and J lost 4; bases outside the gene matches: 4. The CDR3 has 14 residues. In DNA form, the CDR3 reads TGTGCCAGCAGGGGGACAGGGGGGAGCACTGAAGCTTTCTTT. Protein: CASRGTGGSTEAFF.

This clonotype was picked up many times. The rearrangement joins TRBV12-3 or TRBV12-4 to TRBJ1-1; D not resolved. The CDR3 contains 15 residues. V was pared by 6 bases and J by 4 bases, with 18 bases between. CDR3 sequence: CASSQDRGRGTEAFF. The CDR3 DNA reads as TGTGCCAGCAGCCAGGATCGCGGGAGAGGCACTGAAGCTTTCTTT.

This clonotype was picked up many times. The CDR3 region is CSAKRRENTEAFF. CDR3 nucleotide sequence: TGCAGTGCCAAACGCCGAGAGAACACTGAAGCTTTCTTT. The rearrangement joins TRBV20-1 to TRBJ1-1; no firm D call. The CDR3 covers 13 residues. CDR1 and CDR2 from the germline V gene are DFQATT and SNEGSKA (reference sequence). V dropped 6 bases and J dropped 1 base, with 12 bases sitting between them.

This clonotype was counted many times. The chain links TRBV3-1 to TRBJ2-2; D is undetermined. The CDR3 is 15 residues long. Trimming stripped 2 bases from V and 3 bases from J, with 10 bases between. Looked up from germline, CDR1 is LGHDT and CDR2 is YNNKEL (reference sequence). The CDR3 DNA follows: TGTGCCAGCAGCCAAAGACGGACCTACACCGGGGAGCTGTTTTTT. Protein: CASSQRRTYTGELFF.

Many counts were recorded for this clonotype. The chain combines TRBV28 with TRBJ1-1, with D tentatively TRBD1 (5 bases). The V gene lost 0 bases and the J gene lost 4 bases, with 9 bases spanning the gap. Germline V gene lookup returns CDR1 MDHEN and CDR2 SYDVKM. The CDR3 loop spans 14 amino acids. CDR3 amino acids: CASSLWSGSTEAFF. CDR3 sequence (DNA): TGTGCCAGCAGTTTATGGTCAGGGTCCACTGAAGCTTTCTTT. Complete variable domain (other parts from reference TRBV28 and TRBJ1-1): DVKVTQSSRYLVKRTGEKVFLECVQDMDHENMFWYRQDPGLGLRLIYFSYDVKMKEKGDIPEGYSVSREKKERFSLILESASTNQTSMYLCASSLWSGSTEAFFGQGTRLTVV.

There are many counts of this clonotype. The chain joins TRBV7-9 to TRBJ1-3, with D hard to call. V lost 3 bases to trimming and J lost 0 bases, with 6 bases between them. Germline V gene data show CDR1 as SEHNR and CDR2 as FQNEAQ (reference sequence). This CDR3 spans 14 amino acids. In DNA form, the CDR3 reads TGTGCCAGCAGCTTCGGAATCTCTGGAAACACCATATATTTT. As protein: CASSFGISGNTIYF. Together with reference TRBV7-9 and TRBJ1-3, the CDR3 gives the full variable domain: DTGVSQNPRHKITKRGQNVTFRCDPISEHNRLYWYRQTLGQGPEFLTYFQNEAQLEKSRLLSDRFSAERPKGSFSTLEIQRTEQGDSAMYLCASSFGISGNTIYFGEGSWLTVV.

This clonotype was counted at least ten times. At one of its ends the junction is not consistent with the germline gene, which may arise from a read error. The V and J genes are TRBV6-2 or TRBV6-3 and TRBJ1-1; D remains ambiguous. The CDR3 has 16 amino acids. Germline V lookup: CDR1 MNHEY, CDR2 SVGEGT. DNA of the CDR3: TGTGCCAGCAGTCACTCCCGGGCTACCGAGCACACTGAAGCTTTCTTT. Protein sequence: CASSHSRATEHTEAFF.

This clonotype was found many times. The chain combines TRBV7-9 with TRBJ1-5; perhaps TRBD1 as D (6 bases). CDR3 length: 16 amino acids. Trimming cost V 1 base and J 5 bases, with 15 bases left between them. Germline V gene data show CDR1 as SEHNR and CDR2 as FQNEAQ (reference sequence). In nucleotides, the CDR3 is TGTGCCAGCAGCTTAGTGCAGGGGAAGCGGTATCAGCCCCAGCATTTT. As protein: CASSLVQGKRYQPQHF.